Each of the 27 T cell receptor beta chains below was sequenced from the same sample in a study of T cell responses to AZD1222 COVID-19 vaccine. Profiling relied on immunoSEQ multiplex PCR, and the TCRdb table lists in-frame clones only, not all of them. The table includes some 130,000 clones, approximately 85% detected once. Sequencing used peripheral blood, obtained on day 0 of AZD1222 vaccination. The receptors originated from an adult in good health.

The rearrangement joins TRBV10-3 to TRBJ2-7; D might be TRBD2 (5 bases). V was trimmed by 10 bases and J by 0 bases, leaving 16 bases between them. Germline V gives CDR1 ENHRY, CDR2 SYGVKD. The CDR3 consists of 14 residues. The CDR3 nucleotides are TGTGCCACCACGCCCGGACTGCTCTCCTACGAGCAGTACTTC. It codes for CATTPGLLSYEQYF.

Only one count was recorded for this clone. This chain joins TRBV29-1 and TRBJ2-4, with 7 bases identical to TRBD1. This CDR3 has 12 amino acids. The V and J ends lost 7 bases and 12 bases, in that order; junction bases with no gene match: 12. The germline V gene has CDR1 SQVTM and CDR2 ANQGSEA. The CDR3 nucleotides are TGCAGCGCCGCGACAGGGTCTAGAACTCAGTACTTC. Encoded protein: CSAATGSRTQYF. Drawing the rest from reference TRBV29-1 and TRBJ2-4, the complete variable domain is SAVISQKPSRDICQRGTSLTIQCQVDSQVTMMFWYRQQPGQSLTLIATANQGSEATYESGFVIDKFPISRPNLTFSTLTVSNMSPEDSSIYLCSAATGSRTQYFGAGTRLSVL.

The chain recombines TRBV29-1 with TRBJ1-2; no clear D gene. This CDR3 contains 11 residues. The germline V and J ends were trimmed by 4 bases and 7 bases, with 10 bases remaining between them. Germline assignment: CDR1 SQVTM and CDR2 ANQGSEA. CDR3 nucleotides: TGCAGCGTTGGGACTATCCGTGGCTACACCTTC. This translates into CSVGTIRGYTF.

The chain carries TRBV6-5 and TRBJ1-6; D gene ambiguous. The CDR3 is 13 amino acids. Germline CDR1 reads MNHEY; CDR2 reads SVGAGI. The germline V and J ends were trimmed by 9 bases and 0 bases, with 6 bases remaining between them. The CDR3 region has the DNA TGTGCCAGTGGAAGCTCCTATAATTCACCCCTCCACTTT. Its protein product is CASGSSYNSPLHF.

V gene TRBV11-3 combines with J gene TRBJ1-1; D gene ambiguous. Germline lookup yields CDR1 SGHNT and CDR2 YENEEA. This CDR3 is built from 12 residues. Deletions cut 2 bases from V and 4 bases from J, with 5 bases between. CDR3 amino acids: CASSLRGTEAFF. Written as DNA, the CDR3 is TGTGCCAGCAGCTTACGGGGCACTGAAGCTTTCTTT. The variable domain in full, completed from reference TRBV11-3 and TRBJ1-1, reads EAGVVQSPRYKIIEKKQPVAFWCNPISGHNTLYWYLQNLGQGPELLIRYENEEAVDDSQLPKDRFSAERLKGVDSTLKIQPAELGDSAVYLCASSLRGTEAFFGQGTRLTVV.

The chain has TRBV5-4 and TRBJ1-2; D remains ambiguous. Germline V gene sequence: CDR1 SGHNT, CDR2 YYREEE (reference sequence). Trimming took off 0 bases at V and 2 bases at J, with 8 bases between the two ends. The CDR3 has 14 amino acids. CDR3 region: CASSLGRLNYGYTF. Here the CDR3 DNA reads TGTGCCAGCAGCTTGGGGCGGCTGAACTATGGCTACACCTTC.

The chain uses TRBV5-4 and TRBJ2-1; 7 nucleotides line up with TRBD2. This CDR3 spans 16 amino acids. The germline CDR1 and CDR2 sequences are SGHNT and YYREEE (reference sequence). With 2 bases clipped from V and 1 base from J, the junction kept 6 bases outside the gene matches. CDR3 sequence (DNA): TGTGCCAGCAGCTTTTCACTAGCGCTGTCCTACAATGAGCAGTTCTTC. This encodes CASSFSLALSYNEQFF.

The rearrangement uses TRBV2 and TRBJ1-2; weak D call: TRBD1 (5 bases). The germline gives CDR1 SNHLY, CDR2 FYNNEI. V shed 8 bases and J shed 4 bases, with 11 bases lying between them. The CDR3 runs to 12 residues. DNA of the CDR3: TGTGCCAGCGAGGGGCAAATCTATGGCTACACCTTC. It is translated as CASEGQIYGYTF.

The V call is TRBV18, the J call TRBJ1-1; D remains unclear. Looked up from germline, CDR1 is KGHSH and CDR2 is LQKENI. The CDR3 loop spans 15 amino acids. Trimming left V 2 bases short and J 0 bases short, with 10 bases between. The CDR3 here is CASSPRIDMNTEAFF. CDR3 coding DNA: TGTGCCAGCTCACCAAGGATTGACATGAACACTGAAGCTTTCTTT.

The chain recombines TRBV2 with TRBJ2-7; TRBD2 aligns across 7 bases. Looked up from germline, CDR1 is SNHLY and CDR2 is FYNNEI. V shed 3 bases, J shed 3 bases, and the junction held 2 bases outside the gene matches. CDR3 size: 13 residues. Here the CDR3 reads CASSERTSYEQYF. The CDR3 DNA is TGTGCCAGCAGTGAGCGGACTAGCTACGAGCAGTACTTC.

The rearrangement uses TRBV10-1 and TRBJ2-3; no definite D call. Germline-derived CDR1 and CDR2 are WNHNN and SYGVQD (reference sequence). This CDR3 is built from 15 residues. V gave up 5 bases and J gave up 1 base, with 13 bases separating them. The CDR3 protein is CASSKDGFGTDTQYF. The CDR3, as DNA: TGCGCCAGCAGTAAGGACGGCTTTGGCACAGATACGCAGTATTTT.

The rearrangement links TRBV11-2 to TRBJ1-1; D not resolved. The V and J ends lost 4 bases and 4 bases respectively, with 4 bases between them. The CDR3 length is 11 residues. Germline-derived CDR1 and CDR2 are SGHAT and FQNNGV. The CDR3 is CASSWATEAFF. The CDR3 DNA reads TGTGCCAGCAGCTGGGCCACTGAAGCTTTCTTT.

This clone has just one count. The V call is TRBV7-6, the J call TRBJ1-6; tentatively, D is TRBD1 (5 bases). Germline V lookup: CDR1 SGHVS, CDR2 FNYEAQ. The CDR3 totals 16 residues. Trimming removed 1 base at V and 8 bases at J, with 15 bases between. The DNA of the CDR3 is TGTGCCAGCAGCTTAGGGGGCTCAGGGTCGTATTCACCCCTCCACTTT. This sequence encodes CASSLGGSGSYSPLHF.

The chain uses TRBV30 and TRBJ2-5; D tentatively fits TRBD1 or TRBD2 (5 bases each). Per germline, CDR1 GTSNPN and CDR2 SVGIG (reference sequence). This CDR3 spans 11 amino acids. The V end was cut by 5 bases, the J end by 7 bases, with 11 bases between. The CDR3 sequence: CAWGGAGTQYF. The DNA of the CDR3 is TGTGCCTGGGGTGGGGCGGGGACCCAGTACTTC.

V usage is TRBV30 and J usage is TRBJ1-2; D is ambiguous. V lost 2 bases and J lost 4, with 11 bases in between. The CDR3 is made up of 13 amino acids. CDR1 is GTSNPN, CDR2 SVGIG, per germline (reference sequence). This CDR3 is CAWSRAGIYGYTF. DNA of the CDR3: TGTGCCTGGAGTCGGGCAGGAATCTATGGCTACACCTTC.

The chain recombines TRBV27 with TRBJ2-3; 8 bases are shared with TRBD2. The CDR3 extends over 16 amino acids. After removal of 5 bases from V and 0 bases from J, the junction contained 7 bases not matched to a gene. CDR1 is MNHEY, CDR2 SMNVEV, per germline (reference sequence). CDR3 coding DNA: TGTGCCAGCAGTGAGATAGCGGGAACTAGCACAGATACGCAGTATTTT. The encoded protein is CASSEIAGTSTDTQYF.

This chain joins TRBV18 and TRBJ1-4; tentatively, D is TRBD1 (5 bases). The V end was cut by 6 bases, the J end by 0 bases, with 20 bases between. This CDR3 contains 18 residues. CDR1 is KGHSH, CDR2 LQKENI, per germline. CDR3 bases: TGTGCCAGCTCTCAAAGAGACAGTACCCTTGCAACTAATGAAAAACTGTTTTTT. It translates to CASSQRDSTLATNEKLFF.

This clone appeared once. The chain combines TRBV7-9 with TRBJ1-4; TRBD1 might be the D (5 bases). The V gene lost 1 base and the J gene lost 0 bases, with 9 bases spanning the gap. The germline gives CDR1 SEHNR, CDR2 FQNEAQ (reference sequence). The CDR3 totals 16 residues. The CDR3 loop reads CASSLDAGTTNEKLFF. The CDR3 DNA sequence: TGTGCCAGCAGCTTAGACGCAGGGACAACTAATGAAAAACTGTTTTTT.

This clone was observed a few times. The CDR3 protein is CASTGWGNQPQHF. The CDR3 DNA reads TGCGCCAGCACTGGATGGGGCAATCAGCCCCAGCATTTT. The rearrangement uses TRBV10-2 and TRBJ1-5, with D unclear. Germline assignment: CDR1 WSHSY and CDR2 SAAADI. The CDR3 runs 13 residues. Trimming left V 7 bases short and J 2 bases short, with 9 bases between.

CDR3 sequence reads: CAWVRTRLGGELFF. The CDR3 region has the DNA TGTGCCTGGGTCCGGACGAGGTTGGGCGGGGAGCTGTTTTTT. J is TRBJ2-2 and V is TRBV30; D is unclear. The CDR3 covers 14 residues. Germline lookup yields CDR1 GTSNPN and CDR2 SVGIG (reference sequence). Trimming left V 5 bases short and J 7 bases short, with 17 bases between.

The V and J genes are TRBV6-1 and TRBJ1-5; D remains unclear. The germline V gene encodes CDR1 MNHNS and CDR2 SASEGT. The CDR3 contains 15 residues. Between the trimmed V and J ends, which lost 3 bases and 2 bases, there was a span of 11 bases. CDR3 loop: CASSDRTGGNQPQHF. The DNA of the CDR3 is TGTGCCAGCAGTGATCGGACCGGAGGCAATCAGCCCCAGCATTTT.

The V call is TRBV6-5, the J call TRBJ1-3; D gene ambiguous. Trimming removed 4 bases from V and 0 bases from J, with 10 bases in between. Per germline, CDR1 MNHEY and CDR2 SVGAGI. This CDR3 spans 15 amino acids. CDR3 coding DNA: TGTGCCAGCAGTTTGGGGTTCGACTCTGGAAACACCATATATTTT. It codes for CASSLGFDSGNTIYF.

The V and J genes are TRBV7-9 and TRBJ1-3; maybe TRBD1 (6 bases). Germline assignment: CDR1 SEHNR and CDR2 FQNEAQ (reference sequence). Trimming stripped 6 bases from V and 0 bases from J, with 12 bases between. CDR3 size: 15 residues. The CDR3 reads CASRPTGGSGNTIYF. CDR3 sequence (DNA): TGTGCCAGCAGGCCGACAGGCGGCTCTGGAAACACCATATATTTT.

The CDR3 spells CASSEGGVCEQYF. CDR3 DNA sequence: TGTGCCAGCAGTGAAGGGGGCGTGTGCGAGCAGTACTTC. V and J are TRBV6-1 and TRBJ2-7, with D tentatively TRBD1 (5 bases). In germline, CDR1 is MNHNS, CDR2 SASEGT. The V end lost 1 base, the J end lost 6 bases, and 10 bases lay between the germline ends. The CDR3 has 13 amino acids.

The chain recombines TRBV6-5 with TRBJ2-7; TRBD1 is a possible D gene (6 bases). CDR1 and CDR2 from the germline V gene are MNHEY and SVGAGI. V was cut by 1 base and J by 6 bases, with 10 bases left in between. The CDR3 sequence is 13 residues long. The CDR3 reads CASSYLSGAEQYF. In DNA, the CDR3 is TGTGCCAGCAGTTACTTGTCAGGGGCCGAGCAGTACTTC.

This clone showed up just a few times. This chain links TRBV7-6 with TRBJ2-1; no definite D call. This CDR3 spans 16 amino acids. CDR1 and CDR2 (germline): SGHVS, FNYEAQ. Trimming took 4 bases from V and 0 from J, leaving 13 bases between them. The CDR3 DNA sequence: TGTGCCAGCAGCTACCTGAGCGTAAGCTCCTACAATGAGCAGTTCTTC. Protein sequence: CASSYLSVSSYNEQFF. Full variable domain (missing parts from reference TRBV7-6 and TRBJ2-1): GAGVSQSPRYKVTKRGQDVALRCDPISGHVSLYWYRQALGQGPEFLTYFNYEAQQDKSGLPNDRFSAERPEGSISTLTIQRTEQRDSAMYRCASSYLSVSSYNEQFFGPGTRLTVL.

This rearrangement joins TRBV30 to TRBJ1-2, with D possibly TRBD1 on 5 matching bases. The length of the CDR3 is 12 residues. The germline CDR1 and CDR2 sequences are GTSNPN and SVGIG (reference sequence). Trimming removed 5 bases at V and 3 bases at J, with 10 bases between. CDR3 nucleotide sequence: TGTGCCTGGGCCGGGGGTTACTATGGCTACACCTTC. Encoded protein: CAWAGGYYGYTF. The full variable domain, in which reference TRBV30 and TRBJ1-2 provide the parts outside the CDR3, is SQTIHQWPATLVQPVGSPLSLECTVEGTSNPNLYWYRQAAGRGLQLLFYSVGIGQISSEVPQNLSASRPQDRQFILSSKKLLLSDSGFYLCAWAGGYYGYTFGSGTRLTVV.